This TCR beta chain was retrieved from a study of blood T cells in healthy people across ages. Then a second PCR, running about 6 to 12 cycles, was carried out with a sample-barcoded 5' primer and a J-beta primer mix. Each CDR3 protein is one row after TCRdb ran MiXCR on the 5' RACE reads. The data show about 1,500,000 distinct CDR3 sequences, roughly 40% seen once. A note on this clonotype: At one of its ends the junction is not consistent with the germline gene, which may arise from a read error.

The CDR3 runs 14 residues. CDR1 and CDR2 from the germline V gene are MNHEY and SMNVEV (reference sequence). The amount of total RNA extracted per sample was at least 6 micrograms. The chain has TRBV27 and TRBJ1-6; TRBD1 is a possible D gene (5 bases). What was sequenced was blood. This clonotype was sampled from a woman between 18 and 30 years old in good health. The DNA for the CDR3 is TGTCCCAGCAGTTTAAGGGGTGCGAATTCACCCCTCCACTTT. It codes for CPSSLRGANSPLHF.